This note documents a single TCR beta chain sequence. This clonotype was seen a handful of times. Its antigen is not yet known. The sample holds no much larger clone one base away, and base qualities are not on file. The time point tag for this specimen amounts to: patch test 2, 6 weeks after DPC sensitization. The sample's treatment or condition label is to be understood as: therapeutic diphenylcyclopropenone sensitization with weekly scalp DPC. At each patch-test visit, blood was drawn before the patch test was applied. Patients were considered eligible if aged 18 to 70, diagnosed with alopecia and deemed suitable for DPC therapy, and patients were excluded if pregnant. Total RNA was extracted from unfractionated whole blood that had been collected in Tempus Blood RNA tubes. These data are taken from a study of human T cells and chemical hapten exposure (dated by TCRdb to the early 2020s). Study-level background: For sensitization, 2% DPC in acetone was applied to a roughly 2 cm by roughly 2 cm area of upper inner arm skin. Throughout the study period of roughly five months, patients also received therapeutic DPC doses to the scalp every week. Patch testing was done on the upper back using Finn chambers containing 0.01% DPC, and results were scored after 6 days according to International Contact Dermatitis Research Group standards. Most of the patients in the cohort were female, and the cohort covered alopecia areata with under or over 50% scalp involvement, alopecia totalis and alopecia universalis. The libraries were sequenced as a pool, and the TCR yield per sample differed mostly because of small variations in library volumes within the pool. Peripheral blood TCR repertoire changes were tracked in vivo in alopecia patients during primary and secondary sensitization to the hapten diphenylcyclopropenone (DPC). Blood samples were taken from patients before sensitization (week 0) and then at 2, 6 and about 24 weeks after DPC sensitization. Blood for TCR sequencing was provided by twenty-nine alopecia patients at one to four time points (pre-sensitization, 2, 6 and 24 weeks). General findings and caveats noted by the study authors: DPC sensitization did not change how many TCRs were above 1 in 1000 frequency, and no evidence was found of alterations in global repertoire structure. Because every patient had alopecia, a presumed autoimmune disease, the patients' immune response might differ from that of healthy individuals. After repeated subsampling, changes were observed in the strength of the expansion versus patch-test correlation and in the threshold at which the correlation became significant. A positive correlation was found between the number of PT1 expanded TCRs and patch test score, with significance reached at thresholds 8, 16 and 32 but not 4. Compared with pre-sensitization or healthy control sets, expanded TCRs formed significantly more large CDR3 similarity clusters, which is consistent with antigen-driven responses.

After removal of 4 bases from V and 6 bases from J, the junction retains 10 bases not matched to a gene. There are 15 amino acids in the CDR3, from cysteine to phenylalanine inclusive. Only the CDR3 portion is preserved as DNA: 45 bases, with reading frame beginning at the first base. The library was produced with RACE. These reads were obtained on a NextSeq 500. During library preparation, unique molecular identifiers were attached to individual cDNA molecules so that TCRs could be counted in a quantitative, reproducible way. Each blood RNA sample was used to sequence both TCR alpha and TCR beta chains. Per the original workflow: A median of around 96,000 TCRs per sample was observed, with a range of roughly 23,224 to 750,000. The Decombinator software suite was used to annotate V, J and CDR3 in the TCR reads. To make PS versus PT1 abundance plots, every sample was subsampled to the same number of TCRs (28,000). TCRs were defined as expanded if absent before sensitization and observed at least eight times at the 2-week time point. TCRdb took the public reads, trimmed them with fastp at Q25, ran MiXCR for clone calling and kept in-frame beta chains. Rows merge per CDR3 protein into single entries with the most common DNA and genes. For this entry, the V and J calls and clone size follow TCRdb and not the study's own pipeline. The sample includes about 140,000 distinct CDR3 sequences, with about an eighth observed a single time. The ten largest clones represent 1.3% to 1.5% of the sample.

Rearrangement joined TRBV12-3 or TRBV12-4 to TRBJ2-7, and 9 junction bases match TRBD2. The sample was whole blood, taken in connection with sensitization to the hapten diphenylcyclopropenone (DPC). The TCR originated in a woman aged 50 to 65 with alopecia areata. Some clones in this sample may be carry-over from other donors' samples. The CDR3 corresponds to CASSSQAGGMGEQYF. The DNA reads as follows: TGTGCCAGCAGTTCCCAAGCGGGAGGAATGGGCGAGCAGTACTTC.